The present T cell receptor beta chain was sequenced within a study of control samples from healthy donors and cancer patients. The V and J ends lost 5 bases and 5 bases, in that order; junction bases with no gene match: 7. The CDR3 is 14 amino acids. Germline loops: CDR1 LNHDA, CDR2 SQIVND (reference sequence). Produced via immunoSEQ multiplex PCR; TCRdb's table is partial and in-frame only. The sample lists 35,000 to 55,000 clones, around 87% seen once, with roughly 10% in the top ten. The source is a woman aged 55-69 years with lung cancer. What was sequenced was PBMCs. The chain uses TRBV19 and TRBJ2-5; TRBD1 matches 8 bases. The CDR3 here is CASSPGTGGETQYF. The CDR3, as DNA: TGTGCCAGTAGTCCGGGGACAGGAGGGGAGACCCAGTACTTC.